This T cell receptor beta chain was identified in a study of OX40 agonist ivuxolimab in advanced cancers. Study overall: Patients assigned to dose escalation were diagnosed with hepatocellular carcinoma, melanoma, renal cell or head and neck cancer. Study outcomes and limitations: Within 6 weeks, CD4+ and CD8+ blood T cells expanded clonally at 0.1 to 3.0 mg/kg.

Produced via immunoSEQ multiplex PCR; TCRdb's table is partial and in-frame only. The table lists about 96,000 clones, 90% of them singletons. This clone occurred a few times. Its antigen is unidentified. People who had autoimmune disease history or systemic immunosuppression were excluded. The investigators sampled blood at baseline, at cycle 4 day 1, and at cycle 7 day 1. Germline V gene lookup returns CDR1 SGHRS and CDR2 YFSETQ. Between the trimmed V and J ends, which lost 2 bases and 0 bases, there was a span of 11 bases. CDR3 length equals 15 residues. Specimen: CD4+ or CD8+ T cells sorted from blood, collected in a trial of the OX40 agonist ivuxolimab. The chain carries TRBV5-1 and TRBJ1-1; D is possibly TRBD1 (5 bases). The source of this sequence is an adult with an advanced solid tumor such as melanoma, head and neck, liver or kidney cancer. In DNA, the CDR3 is TGCGCCAGCAGCTTCGGGGGGGAGATGAACACTGAAGCTTTCTTT. This gives the protein CASSFGGEMNTEAFF.